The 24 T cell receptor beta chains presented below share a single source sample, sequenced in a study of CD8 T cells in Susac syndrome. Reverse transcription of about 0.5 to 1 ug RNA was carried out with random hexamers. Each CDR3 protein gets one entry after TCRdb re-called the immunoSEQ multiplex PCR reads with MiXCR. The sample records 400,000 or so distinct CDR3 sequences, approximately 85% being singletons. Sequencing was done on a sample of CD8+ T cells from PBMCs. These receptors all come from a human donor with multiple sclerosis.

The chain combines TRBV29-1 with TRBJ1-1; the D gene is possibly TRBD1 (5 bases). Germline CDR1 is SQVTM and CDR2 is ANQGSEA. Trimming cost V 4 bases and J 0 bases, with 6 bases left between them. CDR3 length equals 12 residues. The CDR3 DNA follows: TGCAGCGTTGTGACAGTGAACACTGAAGCTTTCTTT. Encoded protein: CSVVTVNTEAFF.

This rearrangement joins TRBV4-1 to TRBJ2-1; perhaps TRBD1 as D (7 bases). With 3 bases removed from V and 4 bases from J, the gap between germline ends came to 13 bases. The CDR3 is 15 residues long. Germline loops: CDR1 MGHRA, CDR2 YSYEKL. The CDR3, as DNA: TGCGCCAGCAGCCATCCCGGGGGACAGTACAATGAGCAGTTCTTC. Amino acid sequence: CASSHPGGQYNEQFF.

In DNA, the CDR3 is TGTGCCTGGAGTGCTGTTGCAACTAATGAAAAACTGTTTTTT. It is translated as CAWSAVATNEKLFF. This rearrangement joins TRBV30 to TRBJ1-4; D unclear. The germline V gene encodes CDR1 GTSNPN and CDR2 SVGIG (reference sequence). The CDR3 covers 14 residues. Trimming shortened V by 1 base and J by 0 bases, and 6 bases separated the two germline ends.

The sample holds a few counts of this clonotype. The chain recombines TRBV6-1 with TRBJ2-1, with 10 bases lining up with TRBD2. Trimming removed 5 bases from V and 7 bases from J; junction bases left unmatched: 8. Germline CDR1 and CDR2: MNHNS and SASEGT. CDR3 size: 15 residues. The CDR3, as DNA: TGTGCCAGCAGTCCTGGACTAGCGGCGTTTAATGAGCAGTTCTTC. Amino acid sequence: CASSPGLAAFNEQFF.

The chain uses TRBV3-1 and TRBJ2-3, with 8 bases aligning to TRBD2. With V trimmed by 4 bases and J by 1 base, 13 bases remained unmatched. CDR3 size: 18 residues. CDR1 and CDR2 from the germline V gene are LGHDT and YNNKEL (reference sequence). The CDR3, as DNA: TGTGCCAGCAGCCCAACCCCCGGGTTGCGGGGGGGCACAGATACGCAGTATTTT. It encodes CASSPTPGLRGGTDTQYF.

In DNA, the CDR3 is TGTGCCAGCTCCCCGCGATACGGGAACACTGAAGCTTTCTTT. Protein product: CASSPRYGNTEAFF. The chain combines TRBV12-3 or TRBV12-4 with TRBJ1-1; the D is unclear. The CDR3 runs to 14 residues. V lost 8 bases and J 1 base, leaving 14 bases between the germline ends.

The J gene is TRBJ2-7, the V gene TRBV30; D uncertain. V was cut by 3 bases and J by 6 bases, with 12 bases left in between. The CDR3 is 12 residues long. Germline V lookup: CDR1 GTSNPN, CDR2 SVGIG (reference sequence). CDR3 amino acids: CAWRAAGLEQYF. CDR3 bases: TGTGCCTGGAGGGCCGCCGGTCTCGAGCAGTACTTC.

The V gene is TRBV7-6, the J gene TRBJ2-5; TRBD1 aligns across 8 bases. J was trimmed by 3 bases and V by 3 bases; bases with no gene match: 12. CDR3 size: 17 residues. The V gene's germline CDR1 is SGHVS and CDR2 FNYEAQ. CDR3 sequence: CASSFNPGTGREETQYF. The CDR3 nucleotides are TGTGCCAGCAGCTTCAACCCGGGGACAGGAAGGGAAGAGACCCAGTACTTC.

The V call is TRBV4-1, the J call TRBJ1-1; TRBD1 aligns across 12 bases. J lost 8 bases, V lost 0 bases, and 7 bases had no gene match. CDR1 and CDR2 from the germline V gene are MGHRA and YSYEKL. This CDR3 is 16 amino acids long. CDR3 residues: CASSQEPGQGAVEAFF. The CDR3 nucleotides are TGCGCCAGCAGCCAAGAGCCGGGACAGGGGGCGGTGGAAGCTTTCTTT.

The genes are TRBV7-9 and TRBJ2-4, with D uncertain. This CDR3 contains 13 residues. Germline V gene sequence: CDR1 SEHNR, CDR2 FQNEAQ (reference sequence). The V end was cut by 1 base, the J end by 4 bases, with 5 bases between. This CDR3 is CASSLDPKNIQYF. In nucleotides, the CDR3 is TGTGCCAGCAGCTTAGACCCGAAAAACATTCAGTACTTC.

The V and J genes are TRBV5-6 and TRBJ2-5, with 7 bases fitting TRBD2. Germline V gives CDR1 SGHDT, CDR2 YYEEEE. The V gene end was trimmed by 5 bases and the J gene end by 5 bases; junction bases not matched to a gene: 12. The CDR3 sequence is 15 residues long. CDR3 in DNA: TGTGCCAGCAGAGGGGCTTCGGGAGGTTATGAGACCCAGTACTTC. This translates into CASRGASGGYETQYF.

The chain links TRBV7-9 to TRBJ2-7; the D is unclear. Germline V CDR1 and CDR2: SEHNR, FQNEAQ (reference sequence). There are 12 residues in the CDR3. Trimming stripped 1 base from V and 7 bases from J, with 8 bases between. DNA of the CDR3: TGTGCCAGCAGCTTAGATTCACAGGAGCAGTACTTC. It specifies CASSLDSQEQYF. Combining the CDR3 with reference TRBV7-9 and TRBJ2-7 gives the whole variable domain DTGVSQNPRHKITKRGQNVTFRCDPISEHNRLYWYRQTLGQGPEFLTYFQNEAQLEKSRLLSDRFSAERPKGSFSTLEIQRTEQGDSAMYLCASSLDSQEQYFGPGTRLTVT.

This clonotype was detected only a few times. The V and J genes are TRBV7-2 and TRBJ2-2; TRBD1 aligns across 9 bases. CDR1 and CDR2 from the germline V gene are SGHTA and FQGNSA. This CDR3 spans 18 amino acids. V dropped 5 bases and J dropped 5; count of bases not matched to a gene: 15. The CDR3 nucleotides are TGTGCCAGCAGCCCCCACGGCCGGGACAGGGAAGATACCGGGGAGCTGTTTTTT. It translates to CASSPHGRDREDTGELFF. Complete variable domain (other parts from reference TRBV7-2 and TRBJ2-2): GAGVSQSPSNKVTEKGKDVELRCDPISGHTALYWYRQSLGQGLEFLIYFQGNSAPDKSGLPSDRFSAERTGGSVSTLTIQRTQQEDSAVYLCASSPHGRDREDTGELFFGEGSRLTVL.

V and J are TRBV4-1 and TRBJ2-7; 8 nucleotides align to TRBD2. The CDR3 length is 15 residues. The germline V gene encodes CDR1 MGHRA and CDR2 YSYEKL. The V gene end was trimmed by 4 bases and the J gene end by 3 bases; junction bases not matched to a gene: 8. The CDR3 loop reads CASSPLGSGDYEQYF. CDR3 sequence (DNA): TGCGCCAGCAGCCCCCTAGGTAGCGGGGACTACGAGCAGTACTTC.

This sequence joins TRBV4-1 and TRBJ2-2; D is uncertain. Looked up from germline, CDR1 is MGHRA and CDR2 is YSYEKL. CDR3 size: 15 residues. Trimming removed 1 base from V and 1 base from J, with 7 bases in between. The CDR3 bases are TGCGCCAGCAGCCAAGTCAACAGGAACACCGGGGAGCTGTTTTTT. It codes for CASSQVNRNTGELFF.

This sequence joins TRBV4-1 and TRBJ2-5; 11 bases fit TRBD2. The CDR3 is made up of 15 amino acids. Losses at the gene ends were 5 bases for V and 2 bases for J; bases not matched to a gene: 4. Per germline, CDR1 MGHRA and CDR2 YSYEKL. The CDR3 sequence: CASSTVAGGQETQYF. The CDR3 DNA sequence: TGCGCCAGCAGCACTGTAGCGGGGGGGCAAGAGACCCAGTACTTC.

CDR3 sequence reads: CASSFPRTGATEAFF. For the CDR3, the DNA is TGTGCCAGCAGCTTCCCAAGGACAGGGGCCACTGAAGCTTTCTTT. The rearrangement joins TRBV7-9 to TRBJ1-1, with TRBD1 matching over 9 bases. Germline loops: CDR1 SEHNR, CDR2 FQNEAQ (reference sequence). After removal of 3 bases from V and 4 bases from J, the junction contained 6 bases not matched to a gene. The CDR3 loop spans 15 amino acids.

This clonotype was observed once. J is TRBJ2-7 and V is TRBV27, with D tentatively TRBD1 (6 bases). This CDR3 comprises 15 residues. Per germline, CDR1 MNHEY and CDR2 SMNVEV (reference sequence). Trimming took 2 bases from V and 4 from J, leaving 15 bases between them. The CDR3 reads CASSLEQGMGYEQYF. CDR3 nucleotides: TGTGCCAGCAGTTTAGAACAGGGCATGGGGTACGAGCAGTACTTC.

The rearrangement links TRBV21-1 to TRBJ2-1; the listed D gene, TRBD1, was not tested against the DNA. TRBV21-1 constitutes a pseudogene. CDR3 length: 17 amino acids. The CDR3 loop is CASSKAPGRTAYNEQFF. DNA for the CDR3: TGTGCCAGCAGCAAAGCCCCGGGACGGACAGCCTACAATGAGCAGTTCTTC.

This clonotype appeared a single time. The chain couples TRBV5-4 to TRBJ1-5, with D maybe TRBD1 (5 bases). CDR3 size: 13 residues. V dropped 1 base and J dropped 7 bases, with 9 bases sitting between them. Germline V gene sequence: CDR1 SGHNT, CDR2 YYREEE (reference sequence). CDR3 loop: CASSLWGVQPQHF. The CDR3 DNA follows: TGTGCCAGCAGCTTGTGGGGGGTCCAGCCCCAGCATTTT. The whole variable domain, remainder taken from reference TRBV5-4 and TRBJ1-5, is ETGVTQSPTHLIKTRGQQVTLRCSSQSGHNTVSWYQQALGQGPQFIFQYYREEENGRGNFPPRFSGLQFPNYSSELNVNALELDDSALYLCASSLWGVQPQHFGDGTRLSIL.

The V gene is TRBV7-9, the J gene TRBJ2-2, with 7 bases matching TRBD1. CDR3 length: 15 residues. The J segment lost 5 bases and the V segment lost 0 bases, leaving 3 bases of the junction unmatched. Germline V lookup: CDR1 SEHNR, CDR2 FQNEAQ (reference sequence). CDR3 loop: CASSLADRATGELFF. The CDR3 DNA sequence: TGTGCCAGCAGCTTAGCAGACAGGGCTACCGGGGAGCTGTTTTTT.

The CDR3 here is CASSSTALYNEQFF. CDR3 coding DNA: TGTGCCAGCAGCTCGACAGCTCTCTACAATGAGCAGTTCTTC. V and J are TRBV28 and TRBJ2-1, with D possibly matching TRBD1 (5 bases). Germline V gene sequence: CDR1 MDHEN, CDR2 SYDVKM. CDR3 length equals 14 residues. V lost 6 bases to trimming and J lost 3 bases, with 12 bases between them.

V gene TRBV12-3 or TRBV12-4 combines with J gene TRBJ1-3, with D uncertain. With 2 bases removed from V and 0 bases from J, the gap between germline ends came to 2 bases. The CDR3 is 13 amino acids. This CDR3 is CASSLHSGNTIYF. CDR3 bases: TGTGCCAGCAGTTTACACTCTGGAAACACCATATATTTT.

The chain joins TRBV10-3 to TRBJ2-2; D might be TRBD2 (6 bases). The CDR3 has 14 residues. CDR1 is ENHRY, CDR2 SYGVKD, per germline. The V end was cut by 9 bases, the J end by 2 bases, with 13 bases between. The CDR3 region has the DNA TGTGCCATGCGCACCGGGGGAAACACCGGGGAGCTGTTTTTT. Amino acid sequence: CAMRTGGNTGELFF.